This is a list of T cell receptor beta chains from one sample in a study of T cell responses to AZD1222 COVID-19 vaccine. This table comes from immunoSEQ multiplex PCR, and its TCRdb copy is limited to in-frame clones, with some not included. Counted here are approximately 120,000 clones, approximately 90% occurring once; the ten biggest clones make up over 8.5%. Specimen: peripheral blood, collected on day 0 of MenACWY control vaccination. The receptors were sampled from an adult in good health. Each CDR3 is given with its conserved first and last residue. A D gene is named only where the DNA matches it firmly. Expanded clones are given a class, and other clones once, few, many or no size at all.

v_call	j_call	d_call	clone_size	cdr3_aa	cdr3_nt
TRBV5-1	TRBJ2-1	NA	NA	CASSLNVEQFF	TGCGCCAGCAGCTTGAACGTTGAGCAGTTCTTC
TRBV12-5	TRBJ2-1	NA	once	CASGLVTTPGVDEQFF	TGTGCTAGTGGTTTGGTCACTACCCCTGGAGTCGATGAGCAGTTCTTC
TRBV5-1	TRBJ2-1	NA	NA	CASSLQGSLNEQFF	TGCGCCAGCAGCCTCCAGGGGTCACTCAATGAGCAGTTCTTC
TRBV3-1/TRBV3-2	TRBJ2-5	TRBD2	NA	CASSHLAEEGETQYF	TGTGCCAGCAGCCACCTAGCGGAGGAAGGAGAGACCCAGTACTTC
TRBV9	TRBJ2-5	NA	NA	CASSREETQYF	TGTGCCAGCAGCAGGGAAGAGACCCAGTACTTC
TRBV11-3	TRBJ2-5	TRBD2	NA	CASSFGLAGGPETQYF	TGTGCCAGCAGCTTTGGACTAGCGGGAGGCCCGGAGACCCAGTACTTC
TRBV9	TRBJ1-1	NA	few	CASSVGGTEAFF	TGTGCCAGCAGCGTAGGGGGCACTGAAGCTTTCTTT
TRBV7-9	TRBJ2-1	NA	once	CAGSLIDNEQFF	TGTGCCGGCTCCCTTATCGACAATGAGCAGTTCTTC
TRBV30	TRBJ2-3	TRBD2	NA	CAWSGPRKREGRSDTQYF	TGTGCCTGGAGTGGCCCCCGAAAGCGGGAGGGCCGATCAGATACGCAGTATTTT
TRBV10-1	TRBJ2-5	TRBD1	NA	CASSGGQGWETQYF	TGCGCCAGCAGCGGAGGACAGGGGTGGGAGACCCAGTACTTC
TRBV5-1	TRBJ2-2	NA	NA	CASSLGGRMNTGELFF	TGCGCCAGCAGCTTAGGTGGGAGAATGAACACCGGGGAGCTGTTTTTT
TRBV5-6	TRBJ1-5	TRBD1	NA	CASSLALGTGGYSNQPQHF	TGTGCCAGCAGCTTGGCCCTCGGGACAGGAGGGTATAGCAATCAGCCCCAGCATTTT
TRBV12-3/TRBV12-4	TRBJ1-2	TRBD1	NA	CASSAGGGYGYTF	TGTGCCAGCAGCGCAGGGGGTGGCTATGGCTACACCTTC
TRBV5-1	TRBJ2-7	NA	NA	CASETGTRSGEQYF	TGCGCCAGTGAAACCGGGACGAGGAGTGGCGAGCAGTACTTC
TRBV7-6	TRBJ2-3	NA	NA	CASSLAGSPTDTQYF	TGTGCCAGCAGCTTAGCCGGGTCCCCCACAGATACGCAGTATTTT
TRBV6-6	TRBJ1-1	NA	NA	CASSFRDAAFF	TGTGCCAGCAGTTTTAGGGACGCGGCTTTCTTT
TRBV5-1	TRBJ2-1	TRBD2	NA	CASSGEASGRNEQFF	TGCGCCAGCAGCGGGGAGGCTAGCGGGCGCAATGAGCAGTTCTTC
TRBV21-1	TRBJ1-3	NA	NA	CASSRPTDTIYF	TGTGCCAGCAGCCGACCGACGGACACCATATATTTT